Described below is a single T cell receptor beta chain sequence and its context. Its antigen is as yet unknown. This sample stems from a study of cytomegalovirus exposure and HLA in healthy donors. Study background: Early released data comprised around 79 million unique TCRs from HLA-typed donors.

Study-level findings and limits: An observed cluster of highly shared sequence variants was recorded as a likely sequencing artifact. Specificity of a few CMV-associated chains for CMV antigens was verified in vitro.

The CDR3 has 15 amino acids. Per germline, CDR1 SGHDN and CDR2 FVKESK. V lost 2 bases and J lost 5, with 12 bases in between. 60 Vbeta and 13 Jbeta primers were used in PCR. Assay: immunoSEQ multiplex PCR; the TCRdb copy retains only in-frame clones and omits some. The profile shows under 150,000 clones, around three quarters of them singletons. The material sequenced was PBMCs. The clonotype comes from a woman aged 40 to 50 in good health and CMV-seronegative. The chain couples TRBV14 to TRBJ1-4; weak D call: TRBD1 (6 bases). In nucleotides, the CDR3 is TGTGCCAGCAGCCAACCGGACAGATTCAATGAAAAACTGTTTTTT. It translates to CASSQPDRFNEKLFF.